This TCR beta chain was identified in a study of blood T cell repertoires in COVID-19. The wider study: The United States, Italy and Spain provided the acute and convalescent COVID-19 samples. Sources were T cells, B-cell-depleted T cells, or PBMCs; the material itself was cDNA or gDNA.

CDR3 length: 13 amino acids. V dropped 0 bases and J dropped 4 bases, with 5 bases sitting between them. CDR1 and CDR2 (germline): SGDLS, YYNGEE. TCRdb's table, derived via immunoSEQ multiplex PCR, lists solely in-frame clones and lacks some. The data show tens of thousands of clones, over 80% seen once. The clonotype comes from a woman aged 40-49 years with acute or convalescent COVID-19. Sequencing was performed on peripheral blood. The V gene is TRBV9, the J gene TRBJ1-3; tentative D call: TRBD1 (5 bases). CDR3: CASSVDRGNTIYF. DNA of the CDR3: TGTGCCAGCAGCGTAGACAGGGGAAACACCATATATTTT.